The clone carrying this T cell receptor (beta chain) was picked up a small number of times. Its antigen is not identified. The data are from a study of T cells in Graves' hyperthyroidism and ophthalmopathy. Researchers defined stable Graves' hyperthyroidism as no ophthalmopathy progression within 18 months. Study-level results: From stable hyperthyroidism, ophthalmopathy was separated by a 13 V-J model.

The CDR3 regions of TCR beta were amplified from RNA transcripts. With the HTBI primer set, the TCR CDR3 went through a first round of RT-PCR. TCRdb reanalysed the multiplex PCR reads using MiXCR and keeps one entry per CDR3 protein. The repertoire has fewer than 350,000 distinct CDR3 sequences, 15% to 20% of them found once; the top ten carry 49%. This CDR3 contains 14 residues. The V end lost 3 bases, the J end lost 5 bases, and 13 bases lay between the germline ends. CDR1 MNHEY and CDR2 SMNVEV come from the germline V gene (reference sequence). This receptor was obtained from a woman between 45 and 60 years old with Graves' hyperthyroidism. The rearrangement uses TRBV27 and TRBJ1-1; TRBD1 is a possible D gene (5 bases). The material sequenced was blood. This chain's CDR3 is CASSFRAGNTEAFF. The DNA for the CDR3 is TGTGCCAGCAGTTTCCGGGCAGGGAATACTGAAGCTTTCTTT.